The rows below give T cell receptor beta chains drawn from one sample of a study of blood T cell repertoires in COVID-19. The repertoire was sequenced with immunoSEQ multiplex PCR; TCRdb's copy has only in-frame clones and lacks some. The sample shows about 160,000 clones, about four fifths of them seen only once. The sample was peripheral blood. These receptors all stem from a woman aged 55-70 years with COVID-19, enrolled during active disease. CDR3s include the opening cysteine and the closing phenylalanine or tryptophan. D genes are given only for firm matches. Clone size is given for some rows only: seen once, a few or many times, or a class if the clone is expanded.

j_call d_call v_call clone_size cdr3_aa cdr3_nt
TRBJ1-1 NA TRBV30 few CAWKADMNTEAFF TGTGCCTGGAAGGCAGACATGAACACTGAAGCTTTCTTT
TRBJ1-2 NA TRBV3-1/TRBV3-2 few CASSQDDKHYGYTF TGTGCCAGCAGCCAAGACGACAAACATTATGGCTACACCTTC
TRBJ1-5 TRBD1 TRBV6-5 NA CASSFGTGPQGQPQHF TGTGCCAGCAGTTTCGGGACAGGTCCACAGGGCCAGCCCCAGCATTTT
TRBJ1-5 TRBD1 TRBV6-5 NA CASRADRSNQPQHF TGTGCCAGCAGAGCGGACAGGTCGAATCAGCCCCAGCATTTT
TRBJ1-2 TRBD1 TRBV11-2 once CASSGDRGYGYTF TGTGCCAGCAGCGGAGACAGGGGATATGGCTACACCTTC
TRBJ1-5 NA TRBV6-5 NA CASRIGQSPNQPQHF TGTGCCAGCAGGATTGGACAGAGCCCCAATCAGCCCCAGCATTTT
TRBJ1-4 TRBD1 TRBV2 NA CASRGPGQGNEKLFF TGTGCCAGCAGGGGACCGGGACAGGGTAATGAAAAACTGTTTTTT
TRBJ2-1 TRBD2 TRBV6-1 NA CASSEGGSSVYEQFF TGTGCCAGCAGTGAGGGAGGGAGCTCGGTCTATGAGCAGTTCTTC
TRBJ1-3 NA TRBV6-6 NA CASSAAGGSSGNTIYF TGTGCCAGCAGTGCGGCGGGGGGGAGCTCTGGAAACACCATATATTTT
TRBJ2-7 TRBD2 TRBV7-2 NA CASSPSGIAGDYEQYF TGTGCCAGCAGCCCTTCTGGTATAGCGGGAGACTACGAGCAGTACTTC
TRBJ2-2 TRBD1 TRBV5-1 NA CASSKEGAGNTGELFF TGCGCCAGCAGCAAAGAGGGGGCGGGGAACACCGGGGAGCTGTTTTTT
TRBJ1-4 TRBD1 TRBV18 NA CASSPLIRAGTGQEKLFF TGTGCCAGCTCACCACTTATTAGAGCCGGGACAGGGCAGGAAAAACTGTTTTTT
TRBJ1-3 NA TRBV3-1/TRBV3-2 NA CASSYSVSGNTIYF TGTGCCAGCAGTTACAGTGTCTCTGGAAACACCATATATTTT
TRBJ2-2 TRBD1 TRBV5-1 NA CASRTGLNTGELFF TGCGCCAGCCGGACAGGGCTTAACACCGGGGAGCTGTTTTTT
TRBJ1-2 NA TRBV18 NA CASSPSRQVLAGYTF TGTGCCAGCTCACCTTCGCGACAGGTTCTTGCTGGCTACACCTTC
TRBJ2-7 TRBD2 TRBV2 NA CASSEVRGGYEQYF TGTGCCAGCAGTGAGGTTCGGGGGGGCTACGAGCAGTACTTC
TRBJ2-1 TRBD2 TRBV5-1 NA CASSPGGPDNEQFF TGCGCCAGCAGCCCGGGGGGGCCGGACAATGAGCAGTTCTTC
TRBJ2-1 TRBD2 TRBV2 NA CASRTGTSNNEQFF TGTGCCAGCAGGACCGGGACTAGCAACAATGAGCAGTTCTTC
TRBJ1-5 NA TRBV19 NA CASSIGAGGNQPQHF TGTGCCAGTAGTATAGGTGCCGGGGGCAATCAGCCCCAGCATTTT
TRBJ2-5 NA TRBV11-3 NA CASSLGREETQYF TGTGCCAGCAGCTTAGGCAGGGAAGAGACCCAGTACTTC
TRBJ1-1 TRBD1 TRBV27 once CASSNYRGGTEAFF TGTGCCAGCAGTAATTACAGGGGTGGCACTGAAGCTTTCTTT
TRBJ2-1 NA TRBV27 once CASSLYPYNEQFF TGTGCCAGCAGTTTGTATCCCTACAATGAGCAGTTCTTC
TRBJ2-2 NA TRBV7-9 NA CASSLVANTGELFF TGTGCCAGCAGCTTAGTAGCGAACACCGGGGAGCTGTTTTTT
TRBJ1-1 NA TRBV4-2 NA CASSLGEGRSNTEAFF TGTGCCAGCAGTCTAGGGGAGGGCCGTTCGAACACTGAAGCTTTCTTT
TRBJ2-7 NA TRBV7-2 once CASSLAATAIFYEQYF TGTGCCAGCAGCTTAGCAGCGACAGCAATATTCTACGAGCAGTACTTC
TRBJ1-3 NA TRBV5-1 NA CASSIDISGNTIYF TGCGCCAGCAGCATAGACATCTCTGGAAACACCATATATTTT
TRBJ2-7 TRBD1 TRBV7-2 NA CASSPGQGIYEQYF TGTGCCAGCAGCCCGGGACAGGGGATCTACGAGCAGTACTTC
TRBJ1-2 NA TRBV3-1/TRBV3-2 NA CASSQQYGYTF TGTGCCAGCAGCCAACAGTATGGCTACACCTTC
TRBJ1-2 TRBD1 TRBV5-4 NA CASSLQGADGYTF TGTGCCAGCAGCCTACAGGGGGCGGATGGCTACACCTTC
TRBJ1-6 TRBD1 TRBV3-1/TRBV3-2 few CASSPVGQPSPLHF TGTGCCAGCAGCCCCGTGGGACAGCCTTCACCCCTCCACTTT
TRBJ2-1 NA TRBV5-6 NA CASSFWVSTEIRLAEQFF TGTGCCAGCAGCTTCTGGGTGAGTACGGAGATCCGTCTTGCGGAGCAGTTCTTC
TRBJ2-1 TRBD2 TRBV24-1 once CATSDRRGSGTSSYNEQFF TGTGCCACCAGTGATCGTCGTGGTAGCGGGACCAGCTCCTACAATGAGCAGTTCTTC
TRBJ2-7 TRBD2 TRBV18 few CASSRTSGSGSYEQYF TGTGCCAGCTCACGGACTAGCGGGAGCGGAAGCTACGAGCAGTACTTC
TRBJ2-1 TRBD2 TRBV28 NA CASSLPASGVTEQFF TGTGCCAGCAGTTTACCCGCTAGCGGGGTAACTGAGCAGTTCTTC
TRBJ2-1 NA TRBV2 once CASERVYEQFF TGTGCCAGCGAGCGGGTATATGAGCAGTTCTTC
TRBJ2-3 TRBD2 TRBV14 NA CASSQGLAGMSLGTDTQYF TGTGCCAGCAGCCAAGGTCTAGCGGGGATGAGCTTGGGCACAGATACGCAGTATTTT
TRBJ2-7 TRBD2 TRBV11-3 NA CASSLAHTSGEQYF TGTGCCAGCAGCTTAGCCCACACTAGCGGCGAGCAGTACTTC
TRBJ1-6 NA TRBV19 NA CASRSELYNSPLHF TGTGCCAGTAGGAGTGAACTCTATAATTCACCCCTCCACTTT
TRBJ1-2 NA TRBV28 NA CASILSGGYGYTF TGTGCCAGCATTCTTAGTGGGGGGTATGGCTACACCTTC
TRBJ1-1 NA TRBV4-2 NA CASSQEGGNTEAFF TGTGCCAGCAGCCAAGAAGGCGGGAACACTGAAGCTTTCTTT
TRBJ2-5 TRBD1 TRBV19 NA CASSLNRQGEGETQYF TGTGCCAGTAGCCTCAACCGACAGGGGGAAGGAGAGACCCAGTACTTC
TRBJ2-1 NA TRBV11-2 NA CASSLRTVGGNEQFF TGTGCCAGCAGCTTAAGGACAGTGGGGGGGAATGAGCAGTTCTTC
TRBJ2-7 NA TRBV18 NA CASSPGQLGEQYF TGTGCCAGCTCACCAGGACAGCTGGGGGAGCAGTACTTC
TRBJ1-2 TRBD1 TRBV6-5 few CASSWDRELAGYTF TGTGCCAGCAGTTGGGACAGGGAGTTGGCTGGCTACACCTTC
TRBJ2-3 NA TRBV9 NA CASSVTGDWGGRGNTDTQYF TGTGCCAGCAGCGTAACAGGTGATTGGGGCGGTCGGGGGAACACAGATACGCAGTATTTT
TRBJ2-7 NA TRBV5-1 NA CASRALTSSYEQYF TGCGCCAGCAGGGCTTTAACCAGCTCCTACGAGCAGTACTTC
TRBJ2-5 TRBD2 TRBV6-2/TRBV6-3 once CASSRGRAARETQYF TGTGCCAGCAGTCGCGGGAGGGCCGCACGGGAGACCCAGTACTTC
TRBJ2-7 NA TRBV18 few CASSPQVRGTVSYEQYF TGTGCCAGCTCACCACAGGTGCGCGGGACGGTCTCCTACGAGCAGTACTTC
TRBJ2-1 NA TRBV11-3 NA CASSLSTENNEQFF TGTGCCAGCAGCTTAAGTACCGAGAACAATGAGCAGTTCTTC
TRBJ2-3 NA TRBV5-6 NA CASSLKGWGTDTQYF TGTGCCAGCAGCTTGAAGGGGTGGGGCACAGATACGCAGTATTTT
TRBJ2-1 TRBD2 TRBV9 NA CASSTLAGGPSSYNEQFF TGTGCCAGCAGCACCCTAGCGGGAGGGCCCTCCTCCTACAATGAGCAGTTCTTC
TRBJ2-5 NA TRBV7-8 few CASSLDWRGHGTQYF TGTGCCAGCAGCTTAGACTGGCGGGGCCATGGAACCCAGTACTTC
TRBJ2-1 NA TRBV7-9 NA CASSLSGSASNEQFF TGTGCCAGCAGCTTAAGTGGGAGTGCTAGCAATGAGCAGTTCTTC
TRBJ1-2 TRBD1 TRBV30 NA CAWRDRGQDGYTF TGTGCCTGGAGAGACAGGGGGCAGGATGGCTACACCTTC
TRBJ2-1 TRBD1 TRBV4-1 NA CASSQTRDSYNEQFF TGCGCCAGCAGCCAAACCCGGGACAGCTACAATGAGCAGTTCTTC
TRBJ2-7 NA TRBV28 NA CASSPSRKYEQYF TGTGCCAGCAGTCCCAGCAGGAAGTACGAGCAGTACTTC